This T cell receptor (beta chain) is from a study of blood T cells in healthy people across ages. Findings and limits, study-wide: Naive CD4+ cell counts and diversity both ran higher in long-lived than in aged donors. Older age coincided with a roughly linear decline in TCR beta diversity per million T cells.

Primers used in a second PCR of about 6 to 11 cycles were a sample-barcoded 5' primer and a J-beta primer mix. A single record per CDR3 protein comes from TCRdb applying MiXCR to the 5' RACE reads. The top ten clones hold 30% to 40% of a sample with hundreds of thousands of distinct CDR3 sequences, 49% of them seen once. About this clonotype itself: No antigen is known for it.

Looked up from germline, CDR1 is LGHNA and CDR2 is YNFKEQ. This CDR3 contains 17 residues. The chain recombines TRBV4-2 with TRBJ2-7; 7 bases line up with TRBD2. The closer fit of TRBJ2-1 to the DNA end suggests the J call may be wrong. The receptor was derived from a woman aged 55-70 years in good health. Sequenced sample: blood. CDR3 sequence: CASSSSPWRETVNEQFF. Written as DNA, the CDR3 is TGTGCCAGCAGCTCCTCCCCCTGGCGGGAGACGGTTAATGAGCAGTTCTTC.